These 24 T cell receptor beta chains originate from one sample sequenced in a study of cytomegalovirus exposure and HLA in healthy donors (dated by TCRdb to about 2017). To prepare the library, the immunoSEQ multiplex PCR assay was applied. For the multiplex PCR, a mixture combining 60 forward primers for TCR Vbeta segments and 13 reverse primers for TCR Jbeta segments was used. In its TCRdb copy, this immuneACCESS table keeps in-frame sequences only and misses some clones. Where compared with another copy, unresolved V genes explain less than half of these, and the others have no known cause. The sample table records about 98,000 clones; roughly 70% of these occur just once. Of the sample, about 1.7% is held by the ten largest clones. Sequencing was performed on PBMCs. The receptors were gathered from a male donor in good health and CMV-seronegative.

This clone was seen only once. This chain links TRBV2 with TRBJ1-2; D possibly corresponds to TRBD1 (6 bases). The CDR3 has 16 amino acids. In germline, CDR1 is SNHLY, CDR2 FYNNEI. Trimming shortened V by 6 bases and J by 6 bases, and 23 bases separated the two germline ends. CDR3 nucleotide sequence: TGTGCCAGCAGCGAAACGGGTTTGGGGGCAGGCAATGGCTACACCTTC. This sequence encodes CASSETGLGAGNGYTF.

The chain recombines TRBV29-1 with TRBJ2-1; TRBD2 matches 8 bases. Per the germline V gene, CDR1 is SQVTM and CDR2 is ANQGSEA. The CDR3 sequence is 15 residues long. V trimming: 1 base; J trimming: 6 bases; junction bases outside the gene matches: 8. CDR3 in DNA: TGCAGCGTTGAAGGGCGAGCGGGAGTTCGCAATGAGCAGTTCTTC. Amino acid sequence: CSVEGRAGVRNEQFF.

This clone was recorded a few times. CDR3 DNA sequence: TGTGCCTGGAGTCAGGAGAACACTGAAGCTTTCTTT. This translates into CAWSQENTEAFF. The chain recombines TRBV30 with TRBJ1-1; D ambiguous. This CDR3 spans 12 amino acids. The V end was cut by 2 bases, the J end by 1 base, with 5 bases between. From germline, CDR1 is GTSNPN and CDR2 SVGIG (reference sequence).

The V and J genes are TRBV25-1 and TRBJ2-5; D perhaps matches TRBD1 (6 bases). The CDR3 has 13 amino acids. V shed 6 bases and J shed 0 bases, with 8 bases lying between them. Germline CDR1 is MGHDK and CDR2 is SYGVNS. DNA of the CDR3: TGTGCCAGCAGACGGGACAACCAAGAGACCCAGTACTTC. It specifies CASRRDNQETQYF.

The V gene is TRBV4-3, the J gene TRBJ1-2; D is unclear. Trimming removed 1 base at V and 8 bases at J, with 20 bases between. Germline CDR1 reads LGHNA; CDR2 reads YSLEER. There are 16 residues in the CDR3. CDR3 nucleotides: TGCGCCAGCAGCCAAGGTTCGAGCGCGGGCCCTATGGGCTACACCTTC. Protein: CASSQGSSAGPMGYTF.

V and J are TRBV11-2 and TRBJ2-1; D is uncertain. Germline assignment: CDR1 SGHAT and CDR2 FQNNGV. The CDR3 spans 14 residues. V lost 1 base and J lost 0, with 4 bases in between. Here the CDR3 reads CASSLASSYNEQFF. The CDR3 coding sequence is TGTGCCAGCAGCTTAGCGAGCTCCTACAATGAGCAGTTCTTC.

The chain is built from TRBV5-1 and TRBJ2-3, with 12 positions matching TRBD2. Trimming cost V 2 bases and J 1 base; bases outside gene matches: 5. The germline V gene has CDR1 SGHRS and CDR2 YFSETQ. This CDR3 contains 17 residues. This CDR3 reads CASSLRRTSGGTDTQYF. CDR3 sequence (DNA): TGCGCCAGCAGCTTAAGGCGGACTAGCGGGGGCACAGATACGCAGTATTTT.

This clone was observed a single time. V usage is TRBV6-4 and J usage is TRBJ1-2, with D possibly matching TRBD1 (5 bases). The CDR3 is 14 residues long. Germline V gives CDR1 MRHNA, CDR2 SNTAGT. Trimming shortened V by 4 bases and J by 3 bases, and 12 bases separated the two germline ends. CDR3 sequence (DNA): TGTGCCAGCAGTGTACGGCAGGGCGACTATGGCTACACCTTC. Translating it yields CASSVRQGDYGYTF.

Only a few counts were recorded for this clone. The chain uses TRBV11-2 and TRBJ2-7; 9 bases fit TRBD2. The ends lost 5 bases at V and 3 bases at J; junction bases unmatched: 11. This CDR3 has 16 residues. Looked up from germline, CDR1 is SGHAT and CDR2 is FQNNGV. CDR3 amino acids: CASSKNGGTSSYEQYF. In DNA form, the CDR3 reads TGTGCCAGCAGCAAGAATGGGGGGACTAGCAGCTACGAGCAGTACTTC.

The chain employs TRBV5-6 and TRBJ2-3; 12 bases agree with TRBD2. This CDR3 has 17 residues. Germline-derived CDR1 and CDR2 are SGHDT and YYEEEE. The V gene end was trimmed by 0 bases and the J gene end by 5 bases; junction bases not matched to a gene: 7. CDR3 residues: CASSLGLAGAGGDTQYF. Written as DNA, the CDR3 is TGTGCCAGCAGCTTGGGACTAGCGGGAGCAGGTGGAGATACGCAGTATTTT.

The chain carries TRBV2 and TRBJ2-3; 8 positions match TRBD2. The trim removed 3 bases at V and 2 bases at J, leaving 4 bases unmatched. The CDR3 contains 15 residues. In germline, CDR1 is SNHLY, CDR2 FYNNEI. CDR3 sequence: CASSETGGNTDTQYF. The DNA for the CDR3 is TGTGCCAGCAGTGAGACGGGAGGGAACACAGATACGCAGTATTTT.

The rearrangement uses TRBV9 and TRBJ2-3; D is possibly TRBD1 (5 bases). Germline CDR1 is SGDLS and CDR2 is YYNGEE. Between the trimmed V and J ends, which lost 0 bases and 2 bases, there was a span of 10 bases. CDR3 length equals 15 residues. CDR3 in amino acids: CASSVGGTFTDTQYF. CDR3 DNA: TGTGCCAGCAGCGTAGGGGGCACATTCACAGATACGCAGTATTTT.

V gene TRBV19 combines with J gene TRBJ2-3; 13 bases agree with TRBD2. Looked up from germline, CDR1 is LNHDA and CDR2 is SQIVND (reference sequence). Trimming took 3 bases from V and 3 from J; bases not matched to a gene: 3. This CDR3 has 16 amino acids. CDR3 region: CASSIWTSGGTDTQYF. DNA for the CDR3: TGTGCCAGTAGTATCTGGACTAGCGGGGGTACAGATACGCAGTATTTT. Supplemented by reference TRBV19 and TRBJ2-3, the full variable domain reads DGGITQSPKYLFRKEGQNVTLSCEQNLNHDAMYWYRQDPGQGLRLIYYSQIVNDFQKGDIAEGYSVSREKKESFPLTVTSAQKNPTAFYLCASSIWTSGGTDTQYFGPGTRLTVL.

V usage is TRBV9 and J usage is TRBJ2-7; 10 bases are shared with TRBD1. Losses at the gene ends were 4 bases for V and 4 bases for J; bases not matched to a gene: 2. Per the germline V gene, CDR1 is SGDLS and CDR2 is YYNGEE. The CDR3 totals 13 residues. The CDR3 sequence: CASSRDRGYEQYF. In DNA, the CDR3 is TGTGCCAGCAGCCGGGACAGGGGTTACGAGCAGTACTTC.

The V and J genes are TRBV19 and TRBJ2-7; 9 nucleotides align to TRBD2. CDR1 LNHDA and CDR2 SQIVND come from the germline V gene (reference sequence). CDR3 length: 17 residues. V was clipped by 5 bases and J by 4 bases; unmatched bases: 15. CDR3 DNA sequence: TGTGCCAGTAGTGGACGACTAGCGGATACCAAACTGTACGAGCAGTACTTC. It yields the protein CASSGRLADTKLYEQYF.

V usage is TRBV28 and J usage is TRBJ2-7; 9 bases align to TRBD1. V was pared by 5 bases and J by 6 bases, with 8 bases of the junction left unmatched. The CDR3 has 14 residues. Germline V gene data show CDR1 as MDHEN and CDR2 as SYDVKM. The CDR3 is CASSTGQGAFEQYF. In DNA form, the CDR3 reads TGTGCCAGCAGTACGGGACAGGGCGCATTCGAGCAGTACTTC.

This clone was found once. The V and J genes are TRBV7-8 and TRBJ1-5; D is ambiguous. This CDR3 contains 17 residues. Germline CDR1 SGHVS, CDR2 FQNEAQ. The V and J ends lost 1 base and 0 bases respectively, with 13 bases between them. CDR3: CASSLVASDYSNQPQHF. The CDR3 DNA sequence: TGTGCCAGCAGCTTAGTGGCCAGCGACTATAGCAATCAGCCCCAGCATTTT. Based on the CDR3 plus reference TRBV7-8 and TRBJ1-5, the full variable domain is GAGVSQSPRYKVAKRGQDVALRCDPISGHVSLFWYQQALGQGPEFLTYFQNEAQLDKSGLPSDRFFAERPEGSVSTLKIQRTQQEDSAVYLCASSLVASDYSNQPQHFGDGTRLSIL.

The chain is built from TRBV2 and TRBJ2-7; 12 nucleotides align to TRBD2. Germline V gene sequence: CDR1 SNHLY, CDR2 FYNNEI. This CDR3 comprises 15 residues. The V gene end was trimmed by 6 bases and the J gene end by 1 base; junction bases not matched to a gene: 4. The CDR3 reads CASRGTSGLSYEQYF. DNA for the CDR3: TGTGCCAGCAGGGGGACTAGCGGGTTGTCCTACGAGCAGTACTTC. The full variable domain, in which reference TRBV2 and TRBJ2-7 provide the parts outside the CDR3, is EPEVTQTPSHQVTQMGQEVILRCVPISNHLYFYWYRQILGQKVEFLVSFYNNEISEKSEIFDDQFSVERPDGSNFTLKIRSTKLEDSAMYFCASRGTSGLSYEQYFGPGTRLTVT.

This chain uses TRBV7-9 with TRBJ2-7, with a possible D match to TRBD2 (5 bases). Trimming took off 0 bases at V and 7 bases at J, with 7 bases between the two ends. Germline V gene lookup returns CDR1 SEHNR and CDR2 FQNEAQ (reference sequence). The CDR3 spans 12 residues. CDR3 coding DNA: TGTGCCAGCAGCTTAGCGGGAGAAGAGCAGTACTTC. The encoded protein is CASSLAGEEQYF.

CDR3 nucleotides: TGCAGCGTTGAACCAAACAGGGGGCGAGGCTACACCTTC. Translating gives CSVEPNRGRGYTF. The chain joins TRBV29-1 to TRBJ1-2; 9 nucleotides align to TRBD1. Per the germline V gene, CDR1 is SQVTM and CDR2 is ANQGSEA. The CDR3 sequence is 13 residues long. V lost 2 bases, J lost 8 bases, and 6 bases stayed unmatched.

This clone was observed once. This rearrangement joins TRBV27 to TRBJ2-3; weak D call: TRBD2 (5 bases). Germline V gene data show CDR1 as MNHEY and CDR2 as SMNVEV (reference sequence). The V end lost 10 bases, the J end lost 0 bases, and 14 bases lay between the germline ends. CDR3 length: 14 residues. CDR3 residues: CATGLGGSTDTQYF. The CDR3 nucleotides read TGTGCCACTGGGCTGGGCGGGAGCACAGATACGCAGTATTTT.

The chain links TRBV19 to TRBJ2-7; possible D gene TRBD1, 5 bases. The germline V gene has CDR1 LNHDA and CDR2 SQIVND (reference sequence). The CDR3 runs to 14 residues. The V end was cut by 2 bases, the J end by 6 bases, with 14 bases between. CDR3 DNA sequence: TGTGCCAGTAGTATACAGGGAATAGCAGGCGAGCAGTACTTC. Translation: CASSIQGIAGEQYF.

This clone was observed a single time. CDR3 in amino acids: CSVDSPGVNNEQFF. CDR3 nucleotides: TGCAGCGTTGACTCCCCGGGAGTCAACAATGAGCAGTTCTTC. This chain links TRBV29-1 with TRBJ2-1; maybe TRBD2 (6 bases). The CDR3 runs to 14 residues. Germline lookup yields CDR1 SQVTM and CDR2 ANQGSEA. The germline V and J ends were trimmed by 3 bases and 5 bases, with 14 bases remaining between them.

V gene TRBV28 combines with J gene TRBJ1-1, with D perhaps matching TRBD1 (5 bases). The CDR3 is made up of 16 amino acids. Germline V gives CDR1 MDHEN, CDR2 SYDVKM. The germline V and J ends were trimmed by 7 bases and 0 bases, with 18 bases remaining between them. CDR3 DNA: TGTGCCAGCAAAACGGGGGGGGTAGGAATGAACACTGAAGCTTTCTTT. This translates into CASKTGGVGMNTEAFF.